This is a list of T cell receptor beta chains from one sample in a study of beta chain features in type 1 diabetes. The repertoire was sequenced with immunoSEQ multiplex PCR; TCRdb's copy has only in-frame clones and lacks some. Of about 650,000 clones listed, about an eighth are singletons. Material: naive CD4+ T cells from blood. These receptors all stem from a man aged 25 to 40 with type 1 diabetes. Each CDR3 is given with its conserved first and last residue.

TRBV28	TRBJ1-2	CASSLLGQGAHLGYGYTF
TRBV7-3	TRBJ2-1	CASSLLGRRNEQFF
TRBV11-3	TRBJ1-1	CASSYTENTEAFF
TRBV25-1	TRBJ2-3	CASSPPGRRTDTQYF
TRBV6-5	TRBJ1-2	CASSYSATANYGYTF
TRBV10-3	TRBJ2-5	CAISERLAGGETQYF
TRBV5-4	TRBJ1-5	CASSANGQAPGSNQPQHF
TRBV6-5	TRBJ2-3	CASSRDRRNTQYF
TRBV7-2	TRBJ2-5	CASSPDRRAKETQYF
TRBV5-1	TRBJ2-2	CASSLGQLDTGELFF
TRBV6-5	TRBJ2-3	CASSYSSGGATDTQYF
TRBV5-1	TRBJ2-5	CASSLGRTQGETQYF
TRBV5-1	TRBJ2-7	CASSLEGTASSYEQYF
TRBV27	TRBJ2-5	CASSYQGEGETQYF
TRBV7-9	TRBJ1-1	CASSSDRGDDRHLEAFF
TRBV29-1	TRBJ1-2	CSVDRFNYGYTF
TRBV7-2	TRBJ2-7	CASSLGQPPSYEQYF
TRBV29-1	TRBJ1-2	CSAHPASPNYGYTF
TRBV25-1	TRBJ1-2	CASSEQGLAGYTF
TRBV5-4	TRBJ2-1	CASSLEGKSYNEQFF
TRBV18	TRBJ2-1	CASSPGLAGSSYNEQFF
TRBV5-6	TRBJ1-6	CASSFRDRAFRSPLHF
TRBV6-5	TRBJ2-7	CASSYGTDSTYEQYF
TRBV2	TRBJ2-3	CASSEGRDTDTQYF
TRBV9	TRBJ2-6	CASSVWGSGANVLTF
TRBV30	TRBJ1-5	CAWSANQQGINQPQHF
TRBV20-1	TRBJ2-2	CSARGTGELFF
TRBV7-9	TRBJ2-3	CASSLSRTDTQYF
TRBV7-9	TRBJ2-1	CASSSEGSGYNEQFF
TRBV28	TRBJ1-2	CASSPGTGYTF
TRBV2	TRBJ2-2	CASSESGHRGELFF
TRBV2	TRBJ2-7	CASSEQGLWVRWYF
TRBV11-3	TRBJ1-3	CASRMAGGTIYF
TRBV5-1	TRBJ1-2	CASSFGQPANYGYTF
TRBV2	TRBJ2-2	CASSLKQGALTGELFF
TRBV19	TRBJ2-5	CATSGGDQETQYF
TRBV27	TRBJ1-4	CASSYRGPAGDLFF
TRBV10-3	TRBJ1-5	CAISTGVSNQPQHF
TRBV19	TRBJ1-2	CASRKLNYGYTF
TRBV11-3	TRBJ2-1	CASSLTGVGEQFF
TRBV5-4	TRBJ2-7	CASSLGDRASYEQYF
TRBV30	TRBJ2-7	CAWSATGDYEQYF
TRBV7-2	TRBJ2-7	CASSFDNGGYEQYF
TRBV6-6	TRBJ1-2	CATRTGTGTGYTF
TRBV7-2	TRBJ2-4	CASSLVWTENIQYF
TRBV5-1	TRBJ2-1	CASTRTSGVFSAYNEQFF
TRBV2	TRBJ2-3	CASSPSGISSTDTQYF
TRBV9	TRBJ1-1	CASSVGRDTEAFF
TRBV7-9	TRBJ2-3	CASSLPSTDTQYF
TRBV5-1	TRBJ2-7	CASSLSSGPYEQYF
TRBV27	TRBJ2-3	CASSPKAEADTQYF
TRBV5-1	TRBJ2-2	CASSSRTGDIGELFF
TRBV27	TRBJ2-2	CASSSNTGELFF
TRBV19	TRBJ2-1	CASSTQGNEQFF
TRBV6-6	TRBJ2-3	CASSYGTMPGDTQYF
TRBV19	-	CASSGTGKPNYEQYF
TRBV5-1	TRBJ2-7	CASSWTPQGDEQYF
TRBV10-3	TRBJ1-2	CAIGQGGLYGYTF